This TCR beta chain originates from a study of CD4+ T cells in melanoma. Study-wide results and caveats: A reported correlation linked neoantigen-specific CD4+ T cells to CD8+, macrophage and B cell function. Neoantigen-specific CD4+ T cells in melanoma reportedly had diverse differentiation states.

Notes on this clone: Its specificity is unknown.

The assay was immunoSEQ multiplex PCR, and TCRdb's table has in-frame clones only and misses some. Among about 140,000 clones, about 93% were seen once, and the ten largest hold 1.5% to 1.7%. The CDR3 consists of 11 residues. V gave up 7 bases and J gave up 10 bases, with 14 bases separating them. Germline assignment: CDR1 DFQATT and CDR2 SNEGSKA (reference sequence). This clonotype was obtained from a human donor with melanoma. The chain joins TRBV20-1 to TRBJ2-1; TRBD1 might be the D (6 bases). CDR3 region: CSVNRVREQFF. CDR3 bases: TGCAGTGTAAACAGGGTAAGGGAGCAGTTCTTC.